These 9 T cell receptor beta chains were all obtained from the same sample, sequenced in a study of long-term antiretroviral therapy in people with HIV. The authors ran the immunoSEQ assay, v3.0, at survey level. Repertoires were generated with immunoSEQ multiplex PCR, while TCRdb's copy carries only in-frame clones and drops some. Among tens of thousands of clones listed, 75% to 85% were seen once. The sequenced sample was unsorted PBMCs, obtained 0.3 years after starting antiretroviral therapy. These receptors were obtained from a young man with HIV.

This chain links TRBV5-1 with TRBJ2-5; D is possibly TRBD1 (7 bases). Germline CDR1 reads SGHRS; CDR2 reads YFSETQ. This CDR3 is 15 amino acids long. The V gene lost 4 bases and the J gene lost 2 bases, with 15 bases spanning the gap. CDR3 sequence reads: CASSAGTALQETQYF. DNA of the CDR3: TGCGCCAGCAGCGCGGGGACAGCCCTTCAAGAGACCCAGTACTTC.

The V gene is TRBV4-2, the J gene TRBJ2-1; TRBD2 matches 11 bases. The CDR3 has 15 residues. Germline V CDR1 and CDR2: LGHNA, YNFKEQ. The J segment lost 5 bases and the V segment lost 4 bases, leaving 4 bases of the junction unmatched. The CDR3: CASSPTGLADNEQFF. In DNA, the CDR3 is TGTGCCAGCAGCCCGACGGGACTAGCGGACAATGAGCAGTTCTTC.

V is TRBV6-4 and J is TRBJ2-3; 9 positions agree with TRBD2. With V trimmed by 4 bases and J by 1 base, 6 bases remained unmatched. The CDR3 consists of 16 residues. In germline, CDR1 is MRHNA, CDR2 SNTAGT. CDR3 sequence (DNA): TGTGCCAGCAGTGCGGGGGCTAGCGGGGGCACAGATACGCAGTATTTT. This encodes CASSAGASGGTDTQYF.

This clone was counted a single time. V usage is TRBV18 and J usage is TRBJ1-2, with D possibly being TRBD1 (6 bases). The CDR3 covers 15 residues. V was cut by 2 bases and J by 0 bases, with 10 bases left in between. Germline CDR1 reads KGHSH; CDR2 reads LQKENI. The CDR3: CASSPRGVSNYGYTF. The DNA for the CDR3 is TGTGCCAGCTCACCAAGGGGGGTTTCTAACTATGGCTACACCTTC.

The chain joins TRBV2 to TRBJ2-3; D perhaps matches TRBD1 (6 bases). CDR1 SNHLY and CDR2 FYNNEI come from the germline V gene. V dropped 8 bases and J dropped 0 bases, with 15 bases sitting between them. The CDR3 covers 15 residues. CDR3 DNA: TGTGCCAGCTGCAGGGGCGGTACGAGCACAGATACGCAGTATTTT. Amino acid sequence: CASCRGGTSTDTQYF.

The chain combines TRBV7-9 with TRBJ2-3; 7 bases line up with TRBD2. With 3 bases clipped from V and 1 base from J, the junction kept 4 bases outside the gene matches. There are 15 residues in the CDR3. Germline V lookup: CDR1 SEHNR, CDR2 FQNEAQ (reference sequence). The DNA for the CDR3 is TGTGCCAGCAGCTTTAGCGGGTTTGGCACAGATACGCAGTATTTT. Residues: CASSFSGFGTDTQYF.

V usage is TRBV10-3 and J usage is TRBJ2-5; TRBD1 or TRBD2 may be the D gene (7 bases each). Germline V gene sequence: CDR1 ENHRY, CDR2 SYGVKD. This CDR3 region has 14 residues. V lost 3 bases to trimming and J lost 5 bases, with 13 bases between them. The CDR3 coding sequence is TGTGCCATCAGTGACAACAGGGGAGGGGAGACCCAGTACTTC. Protein sequence: CAISDNRGGETQYF.

The V call is TRBV7-8, the J call TRBJ2-5, with 10 nucleotides matching TRBD2. Germline V gene lookup returns CDR1 SGHVS and CDR2 FQNEAQ. The CDR3 loop spans 16 amino acids. With 0 bases clipped from V and 3 bases from J, the junction kept 4 bases outside the gene matches. CDR3 coding DNA: TGTGCCAGCAGCTTAGCGCTCAGCGGGGGGGAAGAGACCCAGTACTTC. As protein: CASSLALSGGEETQYF.

The chain joins TRBV6-4 to TRBJ2-2; either TRBD1 or TRBD2 may supply D (5 bases each). Trimming took 3 bases from V and 3 from J, leaving 8 bases between them. The germline V gene encodes CDR1 MRHNA and CDR2 SNTAGT. The CDR3 consists of 14 residues. CDR3 in DNA: TGTGCCAGCAGTGAGAGGGGAGACACCGGGGAGCTGTTTTTT. It codes for CASSERGDTGELFF.